This T cell receptor beta chain came from a study of T cell repertoires in ileal Crohn's disease. The CDR3 spans 13 residues. Losses at the gene ends were 3 bases for V and 9 bases for J; bases not matched to a gene: 4. Germline loops: CDR1 MNHNS, CDR2 SASEGT. Measured with immunoSEQ multiplex PCR; TCRdb has only the in-frame clones, and not every one. The sample lists about 3,600 clones, about four fifths occurring once. Details on this clone: Its target is unknown.

Regarding the study as a whole: High-frequency clones were more common in sorted CD8 than CD4 cells.

Source material: ileal tissue. This TCR was recovered from an adult with Crohn's disease. The chain is built from TRBV6-1 and TRBJ1-5, with TRBD1 matching over 8 bases. CDR3 in DNA: TGTGCCAGCAGTGAGGGGACAGGCACGCCCCAGCATTTT. Translating it yields CASSEGTGTPQHF.